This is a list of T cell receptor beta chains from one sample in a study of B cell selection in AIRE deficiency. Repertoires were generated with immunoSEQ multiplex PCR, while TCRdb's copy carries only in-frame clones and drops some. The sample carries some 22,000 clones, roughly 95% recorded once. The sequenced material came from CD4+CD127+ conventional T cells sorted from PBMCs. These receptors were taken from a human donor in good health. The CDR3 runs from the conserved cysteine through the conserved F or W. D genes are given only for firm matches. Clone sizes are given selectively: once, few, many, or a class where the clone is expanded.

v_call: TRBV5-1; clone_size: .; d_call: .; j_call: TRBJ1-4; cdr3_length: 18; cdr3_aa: CASSLGEGRIRTNEKLFF; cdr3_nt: TGCGCCAGCAGCTTGGGTGAGGGCCGAATAAGAACTAATGAAAAACTGTTTTTT
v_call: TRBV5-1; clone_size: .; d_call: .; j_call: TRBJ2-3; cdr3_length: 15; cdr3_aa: CASRNTYGGTDTQYF; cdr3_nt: TGCGCCAGCAGGAACACCTATGGGGGGACAGATACGCAGTATTTT
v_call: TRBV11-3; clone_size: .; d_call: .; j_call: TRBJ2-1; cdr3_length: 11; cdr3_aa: CASRLDGEQFF; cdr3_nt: TGTGCCAGCAGGCTGGACGGTGAGCAGTTCTTC
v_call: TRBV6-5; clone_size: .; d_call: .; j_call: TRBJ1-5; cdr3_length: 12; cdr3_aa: CASSTGDQPQHF; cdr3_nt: TGTGCCAGCAGCACCGGGGATCAGCCCCAGCATTTT
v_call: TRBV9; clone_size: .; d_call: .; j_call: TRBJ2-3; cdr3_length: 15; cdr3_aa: CASSVGGDLTDTQYF; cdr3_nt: TGTGCCAGCAGCGTAGGGGGGGACCTCACAGATACGCAGTATTTT
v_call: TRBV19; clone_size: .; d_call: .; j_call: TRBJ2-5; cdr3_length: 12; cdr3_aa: CASSTRQETQYF; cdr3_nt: TGTGCCAGTAGTACACGACAAGAGACCCAGTACTTC
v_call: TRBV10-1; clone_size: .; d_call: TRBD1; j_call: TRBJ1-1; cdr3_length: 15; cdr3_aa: CASSETGRGQTEAFF; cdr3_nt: TGCGCCAGCAGTGAGACTGGCAGGGGGCAAACCGAAGCTTTCTTT
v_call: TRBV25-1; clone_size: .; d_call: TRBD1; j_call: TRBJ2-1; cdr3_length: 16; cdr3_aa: CASSASGTGALNEQFF; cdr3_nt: TGTGCCAGCAGTGCCTCCGGGACAGGGGCCTTAAATGAGCAGTTCTTC
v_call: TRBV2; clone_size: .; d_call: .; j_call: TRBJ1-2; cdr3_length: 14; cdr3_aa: CASGLEGGGYGYTF; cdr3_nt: TGTGCCAGCGGGTTAGAGGGCGGAGGCTATGGCTACACCTTC
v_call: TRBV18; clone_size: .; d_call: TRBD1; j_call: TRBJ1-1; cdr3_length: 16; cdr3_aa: CASSSTSGTGNTEAFF; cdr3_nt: TGTGCCAGCTCATCCACTTCCGGGACAGGCAACACTGAAGCTTTCTTT
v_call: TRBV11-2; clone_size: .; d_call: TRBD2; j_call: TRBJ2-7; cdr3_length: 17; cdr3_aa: CASSLFLAGGQSYEQYF; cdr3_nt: TGTGCCAGCAGCTTATTCCTAGCGGGGGGCCAGTCCTACGAGCAGTACTTC
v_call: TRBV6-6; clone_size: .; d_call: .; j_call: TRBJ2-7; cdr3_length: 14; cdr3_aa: CASTYDSLNYEQYF; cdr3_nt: TGTGCCAGCACCTACGACAGCCTGAACTACGAGCAGTACTTC
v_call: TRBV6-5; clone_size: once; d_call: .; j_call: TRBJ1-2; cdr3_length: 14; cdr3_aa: CASSYGQDSYGYTF; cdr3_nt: TGTGCCAGCAGTTATGGGCAGGACTCCTATGGCTACACCTTC
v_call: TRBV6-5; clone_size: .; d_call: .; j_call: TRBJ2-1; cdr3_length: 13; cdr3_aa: CASNERGLNEQFF; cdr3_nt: TGTGCCAGCAATGAACGAGGGTTGAATGAGCAGTTCTTC
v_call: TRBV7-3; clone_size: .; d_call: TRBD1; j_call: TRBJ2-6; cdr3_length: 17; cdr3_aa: CASSTRTGEPGANVLTF; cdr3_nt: TGTGCCAGCAGCACCCGGACAGGGGAACCTGGGGCCAACGTCCTGACTTTC
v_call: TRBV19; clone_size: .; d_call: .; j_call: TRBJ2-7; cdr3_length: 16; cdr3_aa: CASSMGSGQSTYEQYF; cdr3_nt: TGTGCCAGTAGTATGGGGTCGGGACAATCAACCTACGAGCAGTACTTC
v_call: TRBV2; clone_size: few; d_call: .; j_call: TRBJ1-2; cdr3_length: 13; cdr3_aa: CASSEPESLGYTF; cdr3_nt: TGTGCCAGCAGTGAACCAGAATCCCTCGGCTACACCTTC
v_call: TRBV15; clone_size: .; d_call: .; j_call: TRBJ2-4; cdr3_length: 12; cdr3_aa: CATTGTPGVQYF; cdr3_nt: TGTGCCACCACGGGAACCCCCGGAGTTCAGTACTTC
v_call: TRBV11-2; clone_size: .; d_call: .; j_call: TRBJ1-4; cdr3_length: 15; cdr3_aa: CASSLGTITNEKLFF; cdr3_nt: TGTGCCAGCAGCTTAGGGACAATAACTAATGAAAAACTGTTTTTT
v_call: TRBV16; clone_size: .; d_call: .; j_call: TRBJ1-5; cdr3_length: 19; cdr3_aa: CASSQSQGSRGYSNQPQHF; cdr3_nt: TGTGCCAGCAGCCAATCCCAGGGGAGTCGGGGGTATAGCAATCAGCCCCAGCATTTT
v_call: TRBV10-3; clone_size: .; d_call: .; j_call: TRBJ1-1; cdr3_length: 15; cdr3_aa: CAISEDGGMNTEAFF; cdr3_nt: TGTGCCATCAGTGAGGATGGGGGAATGAACACTGAAGCTTTCTTT
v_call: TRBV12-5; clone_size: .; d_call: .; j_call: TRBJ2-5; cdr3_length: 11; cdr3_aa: CASGMGETQYF; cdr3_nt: TGTGCTAGTGGTATGGGGGAGACCCAGTACTTC
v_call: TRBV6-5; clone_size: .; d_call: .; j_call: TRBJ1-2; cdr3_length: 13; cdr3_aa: CASSYSRYYGYTF; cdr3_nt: TGTGCCAGCAGTTACTCGAGATACTATGGCTACACCTTC
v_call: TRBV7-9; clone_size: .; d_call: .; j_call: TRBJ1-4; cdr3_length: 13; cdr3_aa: CASSPRGGEKLFF; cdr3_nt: TGTGCCAGCAGCCCGCGGGGAGGTGAAAAACTGTTTTTT
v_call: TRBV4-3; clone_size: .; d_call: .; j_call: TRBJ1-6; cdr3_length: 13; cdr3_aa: CASSQDDSSPLHF; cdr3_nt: TGCGCCAGCAGCCAAGACGACTCCTCACCCCTCCACTTT
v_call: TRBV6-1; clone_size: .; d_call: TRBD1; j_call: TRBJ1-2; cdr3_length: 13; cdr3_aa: CASSEVGQYGYTF; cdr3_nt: TGTGCCAGCAGTGAAGTGGGACAGTATGGCTACACCTTC
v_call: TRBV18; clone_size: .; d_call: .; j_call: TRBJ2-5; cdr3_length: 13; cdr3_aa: CASSPGREETQYF; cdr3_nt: TGTGCCAGCTCACCGGGCAGGGAAGAGACCCAGTACTTC
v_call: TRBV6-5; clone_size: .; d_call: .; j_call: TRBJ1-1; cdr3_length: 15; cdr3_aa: CASSPPTGPNTEAFF; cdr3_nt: TGTGCCAGCAGCCCCCCCACAGGGCCGAACACTGAAGCTTTCTTT
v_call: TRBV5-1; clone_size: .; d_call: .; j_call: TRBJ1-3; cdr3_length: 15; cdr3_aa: CASSLSTPSGNTIYF; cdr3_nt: TGCGCCAGCAGCTTGAGCACACCCTCTGGAAACACCATATATTTT
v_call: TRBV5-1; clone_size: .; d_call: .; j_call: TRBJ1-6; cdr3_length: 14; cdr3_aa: CASRGVINNSPLHF; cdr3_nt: TGCGCCAGCAGAGGAGTCATTAATAATTCACCCCTCCACTTT
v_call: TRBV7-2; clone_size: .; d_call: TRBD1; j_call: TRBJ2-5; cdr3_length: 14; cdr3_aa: CASSADRGQETQYF; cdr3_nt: TGTGCCAGCAGCGCGGACAGGGGGCAAGAGACCCAGTACTTC
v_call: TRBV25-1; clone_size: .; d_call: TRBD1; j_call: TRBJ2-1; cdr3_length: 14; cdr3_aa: CASSEEGQGNEQFF; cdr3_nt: TGTGCCAGCAGTGAAGAAGGACAGGGTAATGAGCAGTTCTTC
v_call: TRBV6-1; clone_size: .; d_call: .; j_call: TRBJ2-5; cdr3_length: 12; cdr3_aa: CASSSQKETQYF; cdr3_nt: TGTGCCAGCAGTTCACAAAAAGAGACCCAGTACTTC
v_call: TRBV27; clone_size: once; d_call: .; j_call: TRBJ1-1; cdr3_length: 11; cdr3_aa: CASRRGTEAFF; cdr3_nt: TGTGCCAGCAGAAGGGGCACTGAAGCTTTCTTT
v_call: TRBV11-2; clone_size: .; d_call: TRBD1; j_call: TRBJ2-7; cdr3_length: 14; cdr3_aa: CASSPDRGYYEQYF; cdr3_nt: TGTGCCAGCAGCCCGGACAGGGGATACTACGAGCAGTACTTC
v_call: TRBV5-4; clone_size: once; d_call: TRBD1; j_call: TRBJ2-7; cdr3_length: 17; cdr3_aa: CASSRGTGGPLSYEQYF; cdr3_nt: TGTGCCAGCAGCAGAGGGACAGGGGGTCCCCTCTCCTACGAGCAGTACTTC
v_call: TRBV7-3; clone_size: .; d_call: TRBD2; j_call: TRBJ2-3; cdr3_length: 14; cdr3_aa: CASSQAGGGDTQYF; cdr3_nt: TGTGCCAGCAGTCAAGCGGGGGGCGGAGATACGCAGTATTTT
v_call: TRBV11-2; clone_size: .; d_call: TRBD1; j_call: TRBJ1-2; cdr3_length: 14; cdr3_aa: CASSLQTGGYGYTF; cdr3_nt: TGTGCCAGCAGCCTACAGACAGGGGGGTATGGCTACACCTTC
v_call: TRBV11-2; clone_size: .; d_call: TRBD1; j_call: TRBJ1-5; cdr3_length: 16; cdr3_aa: CASSVGTAYSNQPQHF; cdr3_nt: TGTGCCAGCAGCGTCGGGACAGCTTATAGCAATCAGCCCCAGCATTTT
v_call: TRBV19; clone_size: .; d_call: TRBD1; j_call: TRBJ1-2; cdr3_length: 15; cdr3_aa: CASSAGTGGFYGYTF; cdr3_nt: TGTGCCAGTAGTGCCGGGACAGGGGGCTTCTATGGCTACACCTTC
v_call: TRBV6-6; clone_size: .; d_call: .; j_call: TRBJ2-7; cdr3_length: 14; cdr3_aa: CASSYLQGIYEQYF; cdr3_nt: TGTGCCAGCAGTTACTTACAGGGAATTTACGAGCAGTACTTC
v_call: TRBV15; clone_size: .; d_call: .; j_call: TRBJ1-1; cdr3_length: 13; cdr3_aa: CATSRSGNTEAFF; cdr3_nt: TGTGCCACCAGCAGGAGTGGGAACACTGAAGCTTTCTTT
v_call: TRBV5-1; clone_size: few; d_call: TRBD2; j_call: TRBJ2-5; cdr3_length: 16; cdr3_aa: CASTPLPSGGRETQYF; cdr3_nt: TGCGCCAGCACCCCGCTCCCTAGCGGGGGGCGAGAGACCCAGTACTTC
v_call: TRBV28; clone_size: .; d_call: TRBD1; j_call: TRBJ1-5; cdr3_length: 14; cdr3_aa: CASTETGLYQPQHF; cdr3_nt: TGTGCCAGCACCGAGACAGGGTTATATCAGCCCCAGCATTTT
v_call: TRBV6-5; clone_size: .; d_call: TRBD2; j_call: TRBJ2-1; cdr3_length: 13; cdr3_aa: CASYQSGGYEQFF; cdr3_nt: TGTGCCAGCTACCAAAGCGGGGGGTATGAGCAGTTCTTC
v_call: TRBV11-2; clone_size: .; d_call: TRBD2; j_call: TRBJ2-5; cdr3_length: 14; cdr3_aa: CASSLAGGRETQYF; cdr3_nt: TGTGCCAGCAGCTTAGCGGGGGGGCGAGAGACCCAGTACTTC
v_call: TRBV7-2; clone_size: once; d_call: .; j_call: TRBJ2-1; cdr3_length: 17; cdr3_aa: CASSSMDGGQFYNEQFF; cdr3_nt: TGTGCCAGCAGCTCCATGGACGGGGGACAGTTTTACAATGAGCAGTTCTTC
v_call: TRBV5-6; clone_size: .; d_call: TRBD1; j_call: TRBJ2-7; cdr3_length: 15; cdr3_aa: CASSLMVTGSNEQYF; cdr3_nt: TGTGCCAGCAGCTTGATGGTGACAGGGAGCAACGAGCAGTACTTC
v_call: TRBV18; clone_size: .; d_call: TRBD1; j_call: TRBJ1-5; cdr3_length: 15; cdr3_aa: CASSSTGTGNQPQHF; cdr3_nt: TGTGCCAGCTCGTCGACAGGGACAGGCAATCAGCCCCAGCATTTT
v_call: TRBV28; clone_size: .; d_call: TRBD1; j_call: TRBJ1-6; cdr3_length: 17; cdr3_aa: CASSGGQGGTYNSPLHF; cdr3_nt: TGTGCCAGCAGTGGGGGACAGGGTGGGACCTATAATTCACCCCTCCACTTT
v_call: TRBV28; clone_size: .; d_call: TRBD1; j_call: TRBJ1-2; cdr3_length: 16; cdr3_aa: CASSLTRDRGLYGYTF; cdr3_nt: TGTGCCAGCAGTTTAACGCGGGACAGGGGGCTCTATGGCTACACCTTC
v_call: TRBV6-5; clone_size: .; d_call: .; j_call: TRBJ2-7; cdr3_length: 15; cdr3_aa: CASSYRQGHSYEQYF; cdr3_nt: TGTGCCAGCAGTTACCGTCAGGGTCATTCTTACGAGCAGTACTTC
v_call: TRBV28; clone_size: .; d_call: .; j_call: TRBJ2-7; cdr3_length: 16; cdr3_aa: CASSRDRRTSSYEQYF; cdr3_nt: TGTGCCAGCAGCCGGGACCGCCGAACTAGCTCCTACGAGCAGTACTTC
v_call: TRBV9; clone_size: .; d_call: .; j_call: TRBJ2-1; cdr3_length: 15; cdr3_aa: CASSVGTSSYNEQFF; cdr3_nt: TGTGCCAGCAGCGTAGGCACCTCCTCCTACAATGAGCAGTTCTTC